This T cell receptor (beta chain) came from a study of OX40 agonist ivuxolimab in advanced cancers. Between the trimmed V and J ends, which lost 4 bases and 2 bases, there was a span of 8 bases. Germline V gene sequence: CDR1 LNHDA, CDR2 SQIVND (reference sequence). The CDR3 is 14 residues long. The data were produced by immunoSEQ multiplex PCR, yet TCRdb's version contains in-frame clones alone and is incomplete. The sample has 25,000 to 30,000 clones, about 93% seen once. Sequenced here: CD4+ or CD8+ T cells sorted from blood, sampled in a trial of the OX40 agonist ivuxolimab. The gene calls are TRBV19 and TRBJ2-2; D is uncertain. The clonotype comes from an adult with an advanced solid tumor such as melanoma, head and neck, liver or kidney cancer. In DNA, the CDR3 is TGTGCCAGTAGTAGGTTCCGCAACACCGGGGAGCTGTTTTTT. Amino acids: CASSRFRNTGELFF.